The clone carrying this TCR beta chain was counted a few times. The CDR3 runs to 16 residues. Germline V gives CDR1 SGHRS, CDR2 YFSETQ. The trim removed 0 bases at V and 1 base at J, leaving 4 bases unmatched. Clones were read by immunoSEQ multiplex PCR, and TCRdb kept only the in-frame ones, dropping some. The repertoire holds about 86,000 clones, roughly three quarters seen once, with 11% in the top ten. This specimen belongs to a study of blood T cell repertoires in COVID-19. The sample was peripheral blood. The rearrangement links TRBV5-1 to TRBJ2-7; TRBD1 agrees at 10 bases. The clonotype was recovered from a man between 65 and 85 years old with acute or convalescent COVID-19. CDR3 nucleotides: TGCGCCAGCAGCTTGGCCGGACAGGGGGGATCCTACGAGCAGTACTTC. This translates into CASSLAGQGGSYEQYF.